A single sample is the source of the 23 T cell receptor beta chains below, sequenced in a study of blood T cell repertoires in COVID-19. Data came from immunoSEQ multiplex PCR; TCRdb stores just in-frame clones and leaves some out. The data hold fewer than 250,000 clones, with 84% observed a single time. Specimen: PBMCs or T cells enriched from blood (not recorded which). Every receptor here comes from a woman between 40 and 55 years old who had recovered from COVID-19.

The chain recombines TRBV11-2 with TRBJ2-2; 13 bases line up with TRBD2. This CDR3 comprises 16 residues. The germline V gene has CDR1 SGHAT and CDR2 FQNNGV. V lost 1 base and J lost 6; bases outside the gene matches: 2. CDR3 bases: TGTGCCAGCAGCTTAGGACTAGCGGGAGGCTCCGGGGAGCTGTTTTTT. Protein product: CASSLGLAGGSGELFF.

The V gene is TRBV5-6, the J gene TRBJ2-3; TRBD1 aligns across 7 bases. Germline trimming cut 0 bases from V and 1 base from J; bases unmatched to any gene: 5. Germline loops: CDR1 SGHDT, CDR2 YYEEEE. This CDR3 has 16 residues. The CDR3 DNA reads TGTGCCAGCAGCTTGGGTCGGACAGGTCGCACAGATACGCAGTATTTT. It yields the protein CASSLGRTGRTDTQYF. The full variable domain, in which reference TRBV5-6 and TRBJ2-3 provide the parts outside the CDR3, is DAGVTQSPTHLIKTRGQQVTLRCSPKSGHDTVSWYQQALGQGPQFIFQYYEEEERQRGNFPDRFSGHQFPNYSSELNVNALLLGDSALYLCASSLGRTGRTDTQYFGPGTRLTVL.

This clone was detected a few times. This chain links TRBV21-1 with TRBJ1-2; the D call TRBD1 from the table was never checked on the DNA. TRBV21-1 is given as a pseudogene. The CDR3 length is 15 residues. CDR3 region: CASSKEAGNGYGYTF. The DNA for the CDR3 is TGTGCCAGCAGCAAAGAAGCAGGGAATGGCTATGGCTACACCTTC.

The chain carries TRBV27 and TRBJ2-7; 9 bases map to TRBD1. The germline gives CDR1 MNHEY, CDR2 SMNVEV (reference sequence). The CDR3 sequence is 15 residues long. V was clipped by 4 bases and J by 5 bases; unmatched bases: 9. This chain's CDR3 is CASSSTGTGPDEQYF. CDR3 nucleotide sequence: TGTGCCAGCAGTTCCACCGGGACAGGGCCCGACGAGCAGTACTTC.

The chain employs TRBV12-5 and TRBJ2-1; 7 bases are a match to TRBD1. The CDR3 spans 14 residues. After removal of 3 bases from V and 7 bases from J, the junction contained 6 bases not matched to a gene. Germline assignment: CDR1 LGHNT and CDR2 FRNRAP. The CDR3 reads CASGLGGARNEQFF. The CDR3 coding sequence is TGTGCTAGTGGTTTAGGGGGCGCGAGGAATGAGCAGTTCTTC.

A few counts support this clone. The chain uses TRBV29-1 and TRBJ2-2, with TRBD1 matching 7 bases. There are 14 residues in the CDR3. Germline V gene data show CDR1 as SQVTM and CDR2 as ANQGSEA. V shed 6 bases and J 2 bases; nucleotides not matched to a gene: 6. This chain's CDR3 is CSVTGTANTGELFF. In DNA form, the CDR3 reads TGCAGCGTCACAGGGACAGCTAACACCGGGGAGCTGTTTTTT.

This chain uses TRBV28 with TRBJ2-5; no definite D call. The CDR3 has 14 residues. Germline V gives CDR1 MDHEN, CDR2 SYDVKM. V lost 4 bases and J 1 base, leaving 10 bases between the germline ends. In nucleotides, the CDR3 is TGTGCCAGCAGTTCCCAGGTGGGCCAAGAGACCCAGTACTTC. It codes for CASSSQVGQETQYF.

The chain couples TRBV2 to TRBJ2-2; D is undetermined. The V gene's germline CDR1 is SNHLY and CDR2 FYNNEI. Trimming cost V 7 bases and J 1 base, with 10 bases left between them. This CDR3 has 14 amino acids. DNA for the CDR3: TGTGCCAGCACCCAAACACGGAACACCGGGGAGCTGTTTTTT. Residues: CASTQTRNTGELFF.

V and J are TRBV19 and TRBJ1-2; 10 positions match TRBD1. Trimming removed 4 bases from V and 3 bases from J; junction bases left unmatched: 5. This CDR3 is built from 15 residues. In germline, CDR1 is LNHDA, CDR2 SQIVND (reference sequence). This CDR3 is CASSRPGTGDYGYTF. The CDR3 nucleotides are TGTGCCAGTAGTAGACCCGGGACAGGGGACTATGGCTACACCTTC. Full variable domain (remainder filled in from reference TRBV19 and TRBJ1-2): DGGITQSPKYLFRKEGQNVTLSCEQNLNHDAMYWYRQDPGQGLRLIYYSQIVNDFQKGDIAEGYSVSREKKESFPLTVTSAQKNPTAFYLCASSRPGTGDYGYTFGSGTRLTVV.

This clone was recorded only once. The chain recombines TRBV5-1 with TRBJ1-2; 7 nucleotides align to TRBD1. Trimming at V came to 2 bases and at J to 3 bases, leaving 7 bases not matched to a gene. The CDR3 has 15 residues. The V gene's germline CDR1 is SGHRS and CDR2 YFSETQ. The CDR3 protein is CASSLQGYADYGYTF. In DNA, the CDR3 is TGCGCCAGCAGCTTACAGGGGTACGCTGACTATGGCTACACCTTC.

J is TRBJ2-1 and V is TRBV3-1 (or the pseudogene TRBV3-2), with unresolved D. This CDR3 is built from 15 residues. CDR1 is LGHDT, CDR2 YNNKEL, per germline (reference sequence). Between the trimmed V and J ends, which lost 1 base and 0 bases, there was a span of 7 bases. CDR3: CASSQGSHSYNEQFF. CDR3 in DNA: TGTGCCAGCAGCCAAGGGAGCCACTCCTACAATGAGCAGTTCTTC.

The V call is TRBV7-2, the J call TRBJ1-4; 7 nucleotides agree with TRBD1. Trimming cost V 6 bases and J 8 bases; bases outside gene matches: 9. The CDR3 has 14 residues. Per germline, CDR1 SGHTA and CDR2 FQGNSA. The CDR3 DNA is TGTGCCAGCAGACGGACAGGCCCCGGGGAAAAACTGTTTTTT. Translating it yields CASRRTGPGEKLFF.

The V and J genes are TRBV7-2 and TRBJ2-5; TRBD1 agrees at 8 bases. Losses at the gene ends were 4 bases for V and 2 bases for J; bases not matched to a gene: 6. Germline CDR1 is SGHTA and CDR2 is FQGNSA. CDR3 length: 15 residues. In DNA, the CDR3 is TGTGCCAGCAGCTCAGGACAGGGCAATCAAGAGACCCAGTACTTC. Translating gives CASSSGQGNQETQYF.

This clone was seen a single time. The rearrangement joins TRBV4-3 to TRBJ2-1; 7 bases align to TRBD1. CDR1 LGHNA and CDR2 YSLEER come from the germline V gene. The CDR3 runs to 14 residues. The ends lost 2 bases at V and 7 bases at J; junction bases unmatched: 5. This CDR3 reads CASSQKIQGNEQFF. CDR3 nucleotides: TGCGCCAGCAGCCAAAAAATACAGGGGAATGAGCAGTTCTTC.

The chain couples TRBV12-3 or TRBV12-4 to TRBJ1-1, with 9 nucleotides matching TRBD1. J lost 5 bases, V lost 5 bases, and 3 bases had no gene match. This CDR3 region has 13 residues. The CDR3 sequence is CASSPGQGTEAFF. CDR3 nucleotide sequence: TGTGCCAGCAGTCCGGGACAGGGAACTGAAGCTTTCTTT.

The chain uses TRBV7-3 and TRBJ2-1; D may be TRBD1 (6 bases). Germline CDR1 is SGHTA and CDR2 is FQGTGA. Between the trimmed V and J ends, which lost 2 bases and 5 bases, there was a span of 19 bases. The CDR3 extends over 17 amino acids. The CDR3 DNA follows: TGTGCCAGCAGCTTACAGGGGCCGACTATACTAAACAATGAGCAGTTCTTC. Translation gives CASSLQGPTILNNEQFF.

This rearrangement joins TRBV11-1 to TRBJ2-2, with D unclear. CDR3 length equals 13 residues. Germline V lookup: CDR1 SGHAT, CDR2 FQDESV (reference sequence). Trimming shortened V by 2 bases and J by 7 bases, and 8 bases separated the two germline ends. This CDR3 reads CASSLNGGGELFF. DNA for the CDR3: TGTGCCAGCAGCTTAAACGGTGGCGGGGAGCTGTTTTTT.

V is TRBV18 and J is TRBJ1-6; 7 nucleotides match TRBD1. J lost 6 bases, V lost 1 base, and 3 bases had no gene match. Germline V gene lookup returns CDR1 KGHSH and CDR2 LQKENI. The CDR3 is made up of 15 amino acids. CDR3 amino acids: CASSPHRDSNSPLHF. CDR3 nucleotide sequence: TGTGCCAGCTCACCACACCGGGACAGTAATTCACCCCTCCACTTT.

V usage is TRBV5-1 and J usage is TRBJ2-1; D may be TRBD2 (6 bases). CDR3 length: 14 residues. Germline V gives CDR1 SGHRS, CDR2 YFSETQ. With 4 bases removed from V and 4 bases from J, the gap between germline ends came to 12 bases. CDR3: CASSPGDRYNEQFF. Here the CDR3 DNA reads TGCGCCAGCAGCCCGGGGGACCGGTACAATGAGCAGTTCTTC.

This clone has a single count. This chain uses TRBV7-2 with TRBJ1-6; tentative D call: TRBD1 (5 bases). V was clipped by 1 base and J by 7 bases, with 8 bases between them. CDR1 and CDR2 from the germline V gene are SGHTA and FQGNSA. This CDR3 comprises 14 residues. The CDR3 nucleotides read TGTGCCAGCAGCTTAGGACAGCTGAATTCACCCCTCCACTTT. The encoded protein is CASSLGQLNSPLHF.

The chain couples TRBV19 to TRBJ2-3; TRBD1 matches 10 bases. Germline V gene lookup returns CDR1 LNHDA and CDR2 SQIVND (reference sequence). The CDR3 runs 15 residues. The trim removed 4 bases at V and 3 bases at J, leaving 4 bases unmatched. The CDR3 protein is CASSTPGQGTDTQYF. The CDR3 DNA sequence: TGTGCCAGTAGTACCCCGGGACAGGGGACAGATACGCAGTATTTT.

The chain has TRBV7-2 and TRBJ2-1, with D perhaps matching TRBD1 (6 bases). CDR1 SGHTA and CDR2 FQGNSA come from the germline V gene. Trimming shortened V by 2 bases and J by 8 bases, and 13 bases separated the two germline ends. The CDR3 length is 14 residues. DNA for the CDR3: TGTGCCAGCAGCTTAACAGGGACGGTCGATGAGCAGTTCTTC. This translates into CASSLTGTVDEQFF.

V gene TRBV28 combines with J gene TRBJ2-7; TRBD2 matches at 7 bases. Looked up from germline, CDR1 is MDHEN and CDR2 is SYDVKM. CDR3 length equals 15 residues. V trimming: 9 bases; J trimming: 2 bases; junction bases outside the gene matches: 13. The DNA for the CDR3 is TGTGCCAGTCGCATGGCACGGGGGGATACCTACGAGCAGTACGTC. Its translation: CASRMARGDTYEQYV.